The 25 T cell receptor beta chains in this list originate from one sample, sequenced in a study of cytomegalovirus exposure and HLA in healthy donors. Amplification used 60 Vbeta primers and 13 Jbeta primers. TCRdb's table, derived via immunoSEQ multiplex PCR, lists solely in-frame clones and lacks some. The top ten hold 3.9% of the sample, which has about 94,000 clones, over 60% seen once. Sequencing used PBMCs. These receptors originate from a man younger than 40 in good health and CMV-seronegative.

The chain links TRBV4-1 to TRBJ2-7; unclear D gene. V was pared by 0 bases and J by 0 bases, with 15 bases between. The CDR3 is 17 amino acids. Germline V gene lookup returns CDR1 MGHRA and CDR2 YSYEKL. The CDR3 is CASSQEPSRGLSYEQYF. In DNA, the CDR3 is TGCGCCAGCAGCCAAGAGCCCTCCAGAGGCCTCTCCTACGAGCAGTACTTC.

CDR3 nucleotide sequence: TGTGCCACCAGCAGAGATTCGGCACAGTTTGCCTACGAGCAGTACTTC. It encodes CATSRDSAQFAYEQYF. The chain couples TRBV15 to TRBJ2-7, with unresolved D. The CDR3 runs to 16 residues. The V and J ends lost 0 bases and 2 bases respectively, with 14 bases between them. Per the germline V gene, CDR1 is LNHNV and CDR2 is YYDKDF (reference sequence).

This clone showed up just a few times. This chain links TRBV28 with TRBJ2-1, with D possibly matching TRBD1 (5 bases). Germline V CDR1 and CDR2: MDHEN, SYDVKM. This CDR3 contains 14 residues. With 3 bases removed from V and 3 bases from J, the gap between germline ends came to 9 bases. The CDR3 protein is CASSFVDSYNEQFF. The DNA for the CDR3 is TGTGCCAGCAGTTTCGTAGACAGCTACAATGAGCAGTTCTTC.

The chain couples TRBV10-3 to TRBJ2-3, with 15 bases that match TRBD2. V shed 5 bases, J shed 1 base, and the junction held 7 bases outside the gene matches. The germline V gene has CDR1 ENHRY and CDR2 SYGVKD. The CDR3 is made up of 18 amino acids. CDR3: CAISKGLAGGLGTDTQYF. DNA for the CDR3: TGTGCCATCAGTAAGGGACTAGCGGGAGGCTTAGGCACAGATACGCAGTATTTT.

The rearrangement uses TRBV5-4 and TRBJ2-1; D perhaps matches TRBD1 (6 bases). The germline CDR1 and CDR2 sequences are SGHNT and YYREEE (reference sequence). Trimming cost V 4 bases and J 7 bases, with 9 bases left between them. The CDR3 has 12 residues. The CDR3 is CASSGTTNEQFF. The CDR3 DNA reads TGTGCCAGCAGCGGGACAACAAATGAGCAGTTCTTC.

This clone was recorded once. The chain employs TRBV6-1 and TRBJ1-1; D is perhaps TRBD1 (5 bases). V lost 4 bases and J lost 2, with 14 bases in between. CDR3 length equals 15 residues. CDR1 and CDR2 (germline): MNHNS, SASEGT. This CDR3 reads CASSGFAGGNTEAFF. CDR3 DNA sequence: TGTGCCAGCAGTGGTTTTGCCGGGGGTAACACTGAAGCTTTCTTT.

The table lists this clone with a few counts. The chain uses TRBV6-5 and TRBJ2-7, with D perhaps TRBD1 (6 bases). CDR1 is MNHEY, CDR2 SVGAGI, per germline. V was shortened by 5 bases and J by 0 bases, with 11 bases between the two germline ends. This CDR3 is built from 14 residues. The CDR3 sequence: CASSEDRYSYEQYF. The CDR3 nucleotides read TGTGCCAGCAGTGAAGACAGGTACTCCTACGAGCAGTACTTC.

The J gene is TRBJ2-1, the V gene TRBV4-1, with 11 bases identical to TRBD2. The CDR3 is 17 residues long. The V gene's germline CDR1 is MGHRA and CDR2 YSYEKL. The V gene end was trimmed by 5 bases and the J gene end by 0 bases; junction bases not matched to a gene: 6. In DNA, the CDR3 is TGCGCCAGCAGCGAAAGACTAGCGGGAAGCTCCTACAATGAGCAGTTCTTC. Amino acid sequence: CASSERLAGSSYNEQFF.

This clone was counted between two and nine times. V is TRBV4-1 and J is TRBJ2-5, with 13 bases aligning to TRBD2. Losses at the gene ends were 5 bases for V and 5 bases for J; bases not matched to a gene: 5. The length of the CDR3 is 15 residues. CDR1 is MGHRA and CDR2 is YSYEKL in the germline V gene. The CDR3: CASSSKGLAGETQYF. DNA of the CDR3: TGCGCCAGCAGCTCTAAGGGACTAGCGGGGGAGACCCAGTACTTC.

The V gene is TRBV11-2, the J gene TRBJ2-3; a weak D match, TRBD2 (6 bases). The CDR3 extends over 16 amino acids. The V gene lost 0 bases and the J gene lost 5 bases, with 15 bases spanning the gap. Germline-derived CDR1 and CDR2 are SGHAT and FQNNGV. The CDR3 nucleotides read TGTGCCAGCAGCTTAGATCCTAGCGAGAGGATAGATACGCAGTATTTT. Translation gives CASSLDPSERIDTQYF.

This sequence joins TRBV6-1 and TRBJ2-7; unclear D gene. The CDR3 sequence is 13 residues long. Per germline, CDR1 MNHNS and CDR2 SASEGT. Trimming shortened V by 10 bases and J by 3 bases, and 16 bases separated the two germline ends. The CDR3 is CAIASISGYEQYF. CDR3 coding DNA: TGTGCCATCGCCTCTATTTCTGGCTACGAGCAGTACTTC.

V gene TRBV11-2 combines with J gene TRBJ1-5, with 12 bases lining up with TRBD1. CDR1 and CDR2 from the germline V gene are SGHAT and FQNNGV. Trimming cost V 3 bases and J 6 bases; bases outside gene matches: 3. The CDR3 runs 15 residues. The CDR3 reads CASSLGQGAVQPQHF. CDR3 coding DNA: TGTGCCAGCAGCTTGGGACAGGGGGCTGTTCAGCCCCAGCATTTT. Looking up the rest from reference TRBV11-2 and TRBJ1-5 gives the full variable domain: EAGVAQSPRYKIIEKRQSVAFWCNPISGHATLYWYQQILGQGPKLLIQFQNNGVVDDSQLPKDRFSAERLKGVDSTLKIQPAKLEDSAVYLCASSLGQGAVQPQHFGDGTRLSIL.

The table lists this clone with a few counts. The chain has TRBV7-8 and TRBJ1-1, with no clear D. This CDR3 comprises 14 residues. In germline, CDR1 is SGHVS, CDR2 FQNEAQ. With 1 base removed from V and 2 bases from J, the gap between germline ends came to 8 bases. The CDR3 coding sequence is TGTGCCAGCAGCTTAGTACAGAAAAACACTGAAGCTTTCTTT. Its protein product is CASSLVQKNTEAFF.

The V call is TRBV20-1, the J call TRBJ1-1; D unclear. This CDR3 spans 10 amino acids. The V end was cut by 6 bases, the J end by 4 bases, with 6 bases between. The germline V gene encodes CDR1 DFQATT and CDR2 SNEGSKA (reference sequence). The CDR3 DNA sequence: TGCAGTGCATCCATCACTGAAGCTTTCTTT. Its protein is CSASITEAFF.

This clone was found a few times. V and J are TRBV25-1 and TRBJ1-5; 11 bases align to TRBD1. The germline V gene has CDR1 MGHDK and CDR2 SYGVNS. V lost 4 bases to trimming and J lost 6 bases; unmatched junction nucleotides: 5. The CDR3 runs to 15 residues. CDR3 sequence reads: CASSGTGGAGQPQHF. CDR3 coding DNA: TGTGCCAGCAGTGGGACAGGGGGCGCCGGTCAGCCCCAGCATTTT.

This clone was detected only a few times. The chain is built from TRBV6-6 and TRBJ1-5; D unclear. Looked up from germline, CDR1 is MNHNY and CDR2 is SVGAGI (reference sequence). This CDR3 spans 15 amino acids. V lost 6 bases and J lost 3, with 15 bases in between. This CDR3 is CASRPIYGDNQPQHF. The DNA for the CDR3 is TGTGCCAGCAGACCTATATACGGGGACAATCAGCCCCAGCATTTT.

This sequence joins TRBV6-4 and TRBJ2-1, with TRBD2 identical over 10 bases. Germline V CDR1 and CDR2: MRHNA, SNTAGT. The CDR3 is made up of 13 amino acids. V was pared by 9 bases and J by 6 bases, with 5 bases of the junction left unmatched. The CDR3 DNA reads as TGTGCCAGTTCTAGCGGGGGTGGCAATGAGCAGTTCTTC. Protein sequence: CASSSGGGNEQFF.

This chain connects TRBV2 to TRBJ2-5, with TRBD2 matching over 11 bases. CDR1 is SNHLY and CDR2 is FYNNEI in the germline V gene. The CDR3 has 15 amino acids. The V gene end was trimmed by 6 bases and the J gene end by 7 bases; junction bases not matched to a gene: 10. The chain's CDR3 is CASSATSGGPGTQYF. The CDR3 DNA is TGTGCCAGCAGCGCAACTAGCGGGGGTCCTGGGACCCAGTACTTC. Based on the CDR3 plus reference TRBV2 and TRBJ2-5, the full variable domain is EPEVTQTPSHQVTQMGQEVILRCVPISNHLYFYWYRQILGQKVEFLVSFYNNEISEKSEIFDDQFSVERPDGSNFTLKIRSTKLEDSAMYFCASSATSGGPGTQYFGPGTRLLVL.

The V call is TRBV7-3, the J call TRBJ1-6; D gene unclear. V was shortened by 5 bases and J by 0 bases, with 8 bases between the two germline ends. The CDR3 has 15 amino acids. Germline CDR1 and CDR2: SGHTA and FQGTGA. CDR3 sequence: CASSPYGSYNSPLHF. In DNA, the CDR3 is TGTGCCAGCAGCCCCTATGGCTCCTATAATTCACCCCTCCACTTT.

The CDR3 DNA reads as TGTGCCAGCAGTCCCGGGTTAATCCACAATGAGCAGTTCTTC. Protein sequence: CASSPGLIHNEQFF. This chain joins TRBV28 and TRBJ2-1; no clear D gene. In germline, CDR1 is MDHEN, CDR2 SYDVKM. This CDR3 has 14 amino acids. V was clipped by 5 bases and J by 5 bases, with 13 bases between them.

The rearrangement joins TRBV30 to TRBJ2-1; 10 bases match TRBD2. Germline CDR1 reads GTSNPN; CDR2 reads SVGIG (reference sequence). The length of the CDR3 is 14 residues. The V and J ends lost 4 bases and 10 bases, in that order; junction bases with no gene match: 10. The CDR3 reads CAWNLLAGAFEQFF. The CDR3 DNA reads TGTGCCTGGAATCTCCTAGCGGGGGCCTTCGAGCAGTTCTTC. The full variable domain, rest sourced from reference TRBV30 and TRBJ2-1, is SQTIHQWPATLVQPVGSPLSLECTVEGTSNPNLYWYRQAAGRGLQLLFYSVGIGQISSEVPQNLSASRPQDRQFILSSKKLLLSDSGFYLCAWNLLAGAFEQFFGPGTRLTVL.

This chain connects TRBV6-1 to TRBJ1-5, with a weak D call TRBD1 (6 bases). This CDR3 is 17 amino acids long. The germline V gene has CDR1 MNHNS and CDR2 SASEGT. V lost 1 base and J 3 bases, leaving 16 bases between the germline ends. The CDR3 sequence: CASSEGGDTRSNQPQHF. For the CDR3, the DNA is TGTGCCAGCAGTGAAGGTGGGGACACGAGATCCAATCAGCCCCAGCATTTT.

This chain uses TRBV7-2 with TRBJ1-5; D perhaps matches TRBD1 (5 bases). Germline assignment: CDR1 SGHTA and CDR2 FQGNSA. The CDR3 spans 12 residues. V was shortened by 6 bases and J by 8 bases, with 11 bases between the two germline ends. Written as DNA, the CDR3 is TGTGCCAGCAGGCCTCAGGGCAAGCCCCAGCATTTT. Its translation: CASRPQGKPQHF. Full variable domain (outside the CDR3, taken from reference TRBV7-2 and TRBJ1-5): GAGVSQSPSNKVTEKGKDVELRCDPISGHTALYWYRQSLGQGLEFLIYFQGNSAPDKSGLPSDRFSAERTGGSVSTLTIQRTQQEDSAVYLCASRPQGKPQHFGDGTRLSIL.

This clone came up a few times. CDR3 loop: CASSRGYSNQPQHF. The DNA of the CDR3 is TGTGCCAGCAGCAGGGGTTATAGCAATCAGCCCCAGCATTTT. V gene TRBV28 combines with J gene TRBJ1-5, with TRBD1 as a possible D gene (6 bases). Germline assignment: CDR1 MDHEN and CDR2 SYDVKM. V was clipped by 6 bases and J by 0 bases, with 9 bases between them. The CDR3 loop spans 14 amino acids.

The chain is built from TRBV5-1 and TRBJ1-4; no firm D call. CDR3 length equals 16 residues. The V gene lost 4 bases and the J gene lost 0 bases, with 13 bases spanning the gap. Germline assignment: CDR1 SGHRS and CDR2 YFSETQ. CDR3 residues: CASSLGNYATNEKLFF. The DNA for the CDR3 is TGCGCCAGCAGCCTGGGGAACTATGCAACTAATGAAAAACTGTTTTTT.